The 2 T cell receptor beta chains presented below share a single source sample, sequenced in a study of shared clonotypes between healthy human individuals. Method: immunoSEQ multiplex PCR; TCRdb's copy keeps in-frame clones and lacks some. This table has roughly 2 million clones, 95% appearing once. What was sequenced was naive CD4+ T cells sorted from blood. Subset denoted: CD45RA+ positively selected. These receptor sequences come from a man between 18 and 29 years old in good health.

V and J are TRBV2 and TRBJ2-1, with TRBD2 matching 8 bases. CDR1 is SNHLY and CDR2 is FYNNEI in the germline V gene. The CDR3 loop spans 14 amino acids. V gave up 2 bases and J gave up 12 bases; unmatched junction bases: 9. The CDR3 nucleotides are TGTGCCAGCAGTGAACAAGACGGGGGGGTAGGGCAGTTCTTC. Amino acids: CASSEQDGGVGQFF.

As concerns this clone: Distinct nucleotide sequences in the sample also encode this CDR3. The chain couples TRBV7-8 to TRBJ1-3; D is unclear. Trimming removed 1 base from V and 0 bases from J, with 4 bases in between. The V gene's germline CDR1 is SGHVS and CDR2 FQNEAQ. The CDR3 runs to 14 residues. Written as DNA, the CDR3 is TGTGCCAGCAGCTTAGGCGTCTCTGGAAACACCATATATTTT. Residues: CASSLGVSGNTIYF.